This T cell receptor (beta chain) was identified in a study of T cell responses to AZD1222 COVID-19 vaccine. General study results and limits: Clonal diversity may have been underestimated, and the donors were mostly white British, with more females than males. When two AZD1222 doses had been given, Spike-specific TCR breadth and depth rose.

Between the trimmed V and J ends, which lost 4 bases and 1 base, there was a span of 18 bases. The CDR3 runs 17 residues. Germline CDR1 and CDR2: MNHGY and SAAAGT. In this sample, this clone turned up a few times. No antigen is known for it. TCRdb's copy holds only in-frame clones and misses some; the assay was immunoSEQ multiplex PCR. The sample holds more than 150,000 clones, more than 75% seen once. This TCR was recovered from an adult who received the AZD1222 COVID-19 vaccine. This chain joins TRBV6-8 and TRBJ2-3, with TRBD1 as a possible D gene (8 bases). The source was peripheral blood, collected 28 days after the second AZD1222 dose. CDR3 sequence reads: CASSSDRTGRGTDTQYF. DNA for the CDR3: TGTGCCAGCAGTTCCGATCGGACAGGGAGGGGCACAGATACGCAGTATTTT.